One and the same sample provided the 11 T cell receptor beta chains below, sequenced in a study of blood T cell repertoires in COVID-19. Here immunoSEQ multiplex PCR was the method, and the copy in TCRdb shows in-frame clones only, minus some. The sample lists over 120,000 clones; 78% were seen once. The sample consisted of peripheral blood. These TCRs come from a woman aged 55 to 70 with acute or convalescent COVID-19.

The rearrangement links TRBV4-2 to TRBJ2-3; D is perhaps TRBD2 (6 bases). Trimming removed 1 base at V and 2 bases at J, with 13 bases between. In germline, CDR1 is LGHNA, CDR2 YNFKEQ. The CDR3 loop spans 16 amino acids. Written as DNA, the CDR3 is TGTGCCAGCAGCCAAGGACAAACTAGCACCACAGATACGCAGTATTTT. It translates to CASSQGQTSTTDTQYF.

The chain recombines TRBV24-1 with TRBJ2-1; no clear D. Germline CDR1 and CDR2: KGHDR and SFDVKD. V lost 0 bases and J 9 bases, leaving 8 bases between the germline ends. This CDR3 region has 13 residues. DNA for the CDR3: TGTGCCACCAGTGATTTGAAGTTCGGTGAGCAGTTCTTC. It is translated as CATSDLKFGEQFF.

This sequence joins TRBV5-1 and TRBJ2-7; 7 bases align to TRBD2. V shed 3 bases, J shed 3 bases, and the junction held 6 bases outside the gene matches. This CDR3 has 14 residues. The germline V gene has CDR1 SGHRS and CDR2 YFSETQ. DNA of the CDR3: TGCGCCAGCAGCTCGGCGCTAGCGGACTACGAGCAGTACTTC. This encodes CASSSALADYEQYF.

This clone has a single count. The rearrangement uses TRBV19 and TRBJ2-3, with D perhaps TRBD2 (6 bases). Looked up from germline, CDR1 is LNHDA and CDR2 is SQIVND (reference sequence). The germline V and J ends were trimmed by 3 bases and 1 base, with 17 bases remaining between them. The CDR3 sequence is 17 residues long. The CDR3 loop reads CASSMGGTRIRTDTQYF. The CDR3 bases are TGTGCCAGTAGTATGGGAGGAACACGAATTCGCACAGATACGCAGTATTTT.

The chain is built from TRBV5-6 and TRBJ1-2; 12 bases align to TRBD1. Trimming cost V 4 bases and J 7 bases; bases outside gene matches: 5. The CDR3 runs 14 residues. Germline lookup yields CDR1 SGHDT and CDR2 YYEEEE. The CDR3 here is CASSRDRGPGGYTF. CDR3 coding DNA: TGTGCCAGCAGCAGGGACAGGGGGCCAGGTGGCTACACCTTC.

CDR3 nucleotides: TGTGCCAGCAGCGCGGGACGGTGGAACACTGAAGCTTTCTTT. The encoded protein is CASSAGRWNTEAFF. This chain connects TRBV2 to TRBJ1-1, with D perhaps TRBD1 (5 bases). The V end was cut by 6 bases, the J end by 1 base, with 12 bases between. From germline, CDR1 is SNHLY and CDR2 FYNNEI. This CDR3 is 14 amino acids long. The full variable domain, its missing parts supplied by reference TRBV2 and TRBJ1-1, is EPEVTQTPSHQVTQMGQEVILRCVPISNHLYFYWYRQILGQKVEFLVSFYNNEISEKSEIFDDQFSVERPDGSNFTLKIRSTKLEDSAMYFCASSAGRWNTEAFFGQGTRLTVV.

The genes are TRBV6-2 or TRBV6-3 and TRBJ2-2; no firm D call. Germline CDR1 and CDR2: MNHEY and SVGEGT. The V gene lost 3 bases and the J gene lost 3 bases, with 5 bases spanning the gap. The CDR3 is 13 amino acids. In nucleotides, the CDR3 is TGTGCCAGCAGTTATCAGTACACCGGGGAGCTGTTTTTT. The encoded protein is CASSYQYTGELFF.

V and J are TRBV6-5 and TRBJ1-2; unclear D gene. Germline CDR1 and CDR2: MNHEY and SVGAGI. The CDR3 sequence is 13 residues long. Trimming took 2 bases from V and 4 from J, leaving 8 bases between them. The CDR3 loop reads CASSYASSYGYTF. CDR3 sequence (DNA): TGTGCCAGCAGTTACGCCAGTTCCTATGGCTACACCTTC.

The rearrangement uses TRBV11-3 and TRBJ2-1; the match to TRBD2 covers 7 bases. CDR1 is SGHNT and CDR2 is YENEEA in the germline V gene. This CDR3 contains 15 residues. Trimming took 5 bases from V and 4 from J; bases not matched to a gene: 8. Here the CDR3 DNA reads TGTGCCAGCAGCCCCAGTACGGGAGGTTACAATGAGCAGTTCTTC. Its translation is CASSPSTGGYNEQFF.

The rearrangement uses TRBV7-9 and TRBJ2-5; D gene uncertain. Germline CDR1 and CDR2: SEHNR and FQNEAQ (reference sequence). This CDR3 has 11 amino acids. Trimming left V 5 bases short and J 5 bases short, with 6 bases between. The CDR3 DNA sequence: TGTGCCAGCAGCCTATGGGAGACCCAGTACTTC. This sequence encodes CASSLWETQYF.

The CDR3 loop is CASSIGQATEAFF. The CDR3 DNA follows: TGTGCCAGCAGCATAGGACAGGCCACTGAAGCTTTCTTT. The rearrangement joins TRBV16 to TRBJ1-1, with 7 bases that match TRBD1. Trimming removed 5 bases from V and 4 bases from J; junction bases left unmatched: 4. The germline V gene has CDR1 KGHSY and CDR2 FQNENV. CDR3 length: 13 amino acids.